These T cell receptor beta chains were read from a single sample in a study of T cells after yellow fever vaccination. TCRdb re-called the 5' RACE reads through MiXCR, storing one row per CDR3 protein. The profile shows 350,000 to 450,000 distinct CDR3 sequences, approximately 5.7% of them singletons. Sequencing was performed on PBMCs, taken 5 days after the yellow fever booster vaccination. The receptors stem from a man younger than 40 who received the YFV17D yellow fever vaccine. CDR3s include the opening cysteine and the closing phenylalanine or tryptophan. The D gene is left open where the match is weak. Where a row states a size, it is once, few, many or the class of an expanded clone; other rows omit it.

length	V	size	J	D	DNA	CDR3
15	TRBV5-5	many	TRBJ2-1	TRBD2	TGTGCCAGCATCCCATTGACTAGCGGTTACAATGAGCAGTTCTTC	CASIPLTSGYNEQFF
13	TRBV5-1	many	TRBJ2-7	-	TGCGCCAGCAGCTTGACAGTATCCTACGAGCAGTACTTC	CASSLTVSYEQYF
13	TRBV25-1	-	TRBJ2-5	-	TGTGCCAGCAGTGAGTGGACGGGAGAGACCCAGTACTTC	CASSEWTGETQYF
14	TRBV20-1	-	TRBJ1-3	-	TGCAGTGCTGGATACCAGCTCCCTAGAAACACCATATATTTT	CSAGYQLPRNTIYF
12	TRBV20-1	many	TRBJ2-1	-	TGCAGTGCCACCCACGTGGGTAATGAGCAGTTCTTC	CSATHVGNEQFF
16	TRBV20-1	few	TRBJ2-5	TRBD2	TGCAGTGCGCGGGGACTAGCGGAAGAGGTTCAAGAGACCCAGTACTTC	CSARGLAEEVQETQYF
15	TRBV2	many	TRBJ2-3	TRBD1	TGTGCCAGCAGTAAAAGTGGACAGGGCACAGATACGCAGTATTTT	CASSKSGQGTDTQYF
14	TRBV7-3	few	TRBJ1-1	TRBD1	TGTGCCAGCAGCATGGACAGGGGAGGTGGTGAAGCTTTCTTT	CASSMDRGGGEAFF
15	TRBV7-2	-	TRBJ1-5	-	TGTGCCAGCAGCCTACGTCACGGGGGAAATCAGCCCCAGCATTTT	CASSLRHGGNQPQHF
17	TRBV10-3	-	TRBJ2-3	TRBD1	TGTGCCATCAGTCCCGGGACAGGGGGCCCTAGCACAGATACGCAGTATTTT	CAISPGTGGPSTDTQYF
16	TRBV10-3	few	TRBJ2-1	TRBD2	TGTGCCATCAAATCAGCTAGCGGGAGCTCCTACAATGAGCAGTTCTTC	CAIKSASGSSYNEQFF
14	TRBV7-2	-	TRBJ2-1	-	TGTGCCAGCAGCCCCTACGGGAGCTACAATGAGCAGTTCTTC	CASSPYGSYNEQFF
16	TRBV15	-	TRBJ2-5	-	TGTGCCACCAGCAGAGATAATCCGGGGGCGGGGGAGACCCAGTACTTC	CATSRDNPGAGETQYF
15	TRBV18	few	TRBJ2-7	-	TGTGCCAGCTCACCAGTCCACTCCCAACAAGGTGGGCAGTACTTC	CASSPVHSQQGGQYF
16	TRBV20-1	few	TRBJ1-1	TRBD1	TGCAGTGCTAGAGTACCCCCACAGGGGATGATTACTGAAGCTTTCTTT	CSARVPPQGMITEAFF
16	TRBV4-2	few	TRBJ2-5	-	TGTGCCAGCAGCCCCACCGGGGGAAGCCGGGGAGAGACCCAGTACTTC	CASSPTGGSRGETQYF